These 10 T cell receptor beta chains originate from one sample sequenced in a study of cytomegalovirus exposure and HLA in healthy donors. Only in-frame clones appear in the TCRdb table, and some are missing; sequencing was by immunoSEQ multiplex PCR. The sample holds about 69,000 clones, roughly 95% seen once. The sample comprised PBMCs. The receptors were gathered from a woman aged 18-29 years in good health and CMV-seropositive.

The chain has TRBV9 and TRBJ2-1, with TRBD2 identical over 9 bases. The CDR3 covers 15 residues. Unmatched junction bases numbered 5, after V lost 3 bases and J lost 4 bases. CDR1 and CDR2 (germline): SGDLS, YYNGEE. CDR3 sequence reads: CASSADSGRYNEQFF. CDR3 DNA sequence: TGTGCCAGCAGCGCCGATAGCGGGAGATACAATGAGCAGTTCTTC.

A single count supports this clone. The chain carries TRBV7-3 and TRBJ2-1; weak D call: TRBD2 (5 bases). Germline CDR1 SGHTA, CDR2 FQGTGA. V lost 2 bases and J 10 bases, leaving 9 bases between the germline ends. The CDR3 consists of 12 residues. The CDR3 loop is CASSLSKREQFF. CDR3 bases: TGTGCCAGCAGCTTATCAAAGCGGGAGCAGTTCTTC.

This clone has only a few counts. This sequence joins TRBV6-5 and TRBJ1-2; 9 bases are a match to TRBD1. The CDR3 is 11 amino acids. Germline V lookup: CDR1 MNHEY, CDR2 SVGAGI. V was pared by 8 bases and J by 7 bases, with 2 bases of the junction left unmatched. CDR3 coding DNA: TGTGCCAGCGGACAGGGGTTTGGCTACACCTTC. It specifies CASGQGFGYTF.

The chain is built from TRBV12-5 and TRBJ1-2; 8 bases align to TRBD1. Germline-derived CDR1 and CDR2 are LGHNT and FRNRAP. The CDR3 has 14 residues. V shed 6 bases and J 6 bases; nucleotides not matched to a gene: 9. The CDR3 loop reads CASGRTGGVDGYTF. CDR3 sequence (DNA): TGTGCTAGTGGCCGAACAGGGGGGGTCGATGGCTACACCTTC.

This sequence joins TRBV28 and TRBJ2-7, with 7 bases identical to TRBD1. The germline gives CDR1 MDHEN, CDR2 SYDVKM. V gave up 6 bases and J gave up 3 bases; unmatched junction bases: 11. The CDR3 length is 15 residues. The chain's CDR3 is CASSQVTGILYEQYF. The CDR3 nucleotides are TGTGCCAGCAGCCAAGTGACAGGGATTCTCTACGAGCAGTACTTC. The full variable domain, rest sourced from reference TRBV28 and TRBJ2-7, is DVKVTQSSRYLVKRTGEKVFLECVQDMDHENMFWYRQDPGLGLRLIYFSYDVKMKEKGDIPEGYSVSREKKERFSLILESASTNQTSMYLCASSQVTGILYEQYFGPGTRLTVT.

J is TRBJ1-5 and V is TRBV28; D is ambiguous. CDR3 length: 14 amino acids. V gave up 3 bases and J gave up 5 bases, with 11 bases separating them. CDR1 and CDR2 (germline): MDHEN, SYDVKM. The CDR3, as DNA: TGTGCCAGCAGTTTCATAGACGGGTATCAGCCCCAGCATTTT. Its translation: CASSFIDGYQPQHF.

V gene TRBV18 combines with J gene TRBJ2-3; the match to TRBD2 covers 11 bases. Germline CDR1 reads KGHSH; CDR2 reads LQKENI. The junction had 1 base not matched to a gene; V was cut back by 3 bases and J by 2 bases. This CDR3 spans 15 amino acids. DNA of the CDR3: TGTGCCAGCTCACCGACTAGCGGGACCACAGATACGCAGTATTTT. Its translation is CASSPTSGTTDTQYF.

V gene TRBV4-1 combines with J gene TRBJ2-7, with 10 bases lining up with TRBD2. CDR1 and CDR2 from the germline V gene are MGHRA and YSYEKL. Trimming cost V 1 base and J 7 bases; bases outside gene matches: 7. CDR3 length: 15 residues. The CDR3 region is CASSQASGRAGEQYF. CDR3 in DNA: TGCGCCAGCAGCCAAGCGAGCGGGAGGGCCGGGGAGCAGTACTTC.

V gene TRBV4-1 combines with J gene TRBJ2-2; TRBD2 matches at 9 bases. CDR1 and CDR2 (germline): MGHRA, YSYEKL. The CDR3 is made up of 17 amino acids. V was pared by 0 bases and J by 9 bases, with 11 bases of the junction left unmatched. This CDR3 is CASSQESLAGWNRELFF. The CDR3 nucleotides read TGCGCCAGCAGCCAAGAAAGCCTAGCGGGATGGAACCGGGAGCTGTTTTTT.

This rearrangement joins TRBV28 to TRBJ1-4; TRBD1 aligns across 9 bases. V lost 5 bases, J lost 5 bases, and 9 bases stayed unmatched. The CDR3 is made up of 16 amino acids. CDR1 MDHEN and CDR2 SYDVKM come from the germline V gene. CDR3 in amino acids: CASSPAGTGLNEKLFF. CDR3 sequence (DNA): TGTGCCAGCAGTCCCGCCGGGACAGGGTTGAATGAAAAACTGTTTTTT.